Listed below are T cell receptor beta chains from one sample, sequenced in a study of T cell changes during pregnancy in multiple sclerosis. Some clones are missing from TCRdb's copy, which holds only in-frame ones; the method was immunoSEQ multiplex PCR. Seen here are about 70,000 clones, 92% observed once, and the top ten hold about 2.2%. The sequences come from peripheral blood, collected before pregnancy. These TCRs come from a female donor with multiple sclerosis, enrolled in a pregnancy study. Both conserved end residues are part of each CDR3. A D gene is named only where the DNA matches it firmly. Size tells how often a clone was seen (once, few, many) or the class of an expanded clone, and some rows leave it out.

j_call v_call d_call clone_size cdr3_aa cdr3_nt
TRBJ2-7 TRBV18 - once CASSPLFSPGGLTSTFGEQYF TGTGCCAGCTCACCACTATTCTCTCCCGGGGGACTTACGTCTACTTTTGGCGAGCAGTACTTC
TRBJ2-7 TRBV28 TRBD2 - CASSLPLAVAGYEQYF TGTGCCAGCAGTTTGCCTCTAGCGGTCGCTGGGTACGAGCAGTACTTC
TRBJ2-5 TRBV19 - - CASSIGSGGYGETQYF TGTGCCAGTAGTATAGGATCAGGAGGATACGGAGAGACCCAGTACTTC
TRBJ2-3 TRBV27 TRBD2 - CASSSLAGEGTDTQYF TGTGCCAGCAGTTCACTAGCGGGAGAGGGCACAGATACGCAGTATTTT
TRBJ1-1 TRBV7-9 TRBD1 - CASSVQGGMNTEAFF TGTGCCAGCAGCGTACAGGGGGGCATGAACACTGAAGCTTTCTTT
TRBJ1-5 TRBV7-3 TRBD1 - CASSPVKGARRCQPQHF TGTGCCAGCAGTCCGGTTAAGGGGGCGCGTCGTTGTCAGCCCCAGCATTTT
TRBJ2-3 TRBV19 TRBD2 - CASSLSRGRVVDTQYF TGTGCCAGTAGTCTCTCCCGCGGGAGGGTCGTAGATACGCAGTATTTT
TRBJ2-2 TRBV27 - - CASSLLALAGELFF TGTGCCAGCAGTTTATTGGCCCTAGCCGGGGAGCTGTTTTTT
TRBJ2-5 TRBV5-1 - - CASSIEETQYF TGCGCCAGCAGCATAGAAGAGACCCAGTACTTC
TRBJ1-2 TRBV27 - - CASSLNVLLAVRNYGYTF TGTGCCAGCAGCCTGAACGTGTTGTTGGCAGTGAGGAACTATGGCTACACCTTC
TRBJ2-1 TRBV27 - - CASSQGTPITQFF TGTGCCAGCAGTCAAGGGACACCAATAACTCAGTTCTTC
TRBJ2-3 TRBV9 - - CASSVDHTGADTQYF TGTGCCAGCAGCGTAGACCATACGGGGGCAGATACGCAGTATTTT
TRBJ1-1 TRBV6-1 - - CASSSLVTGRAEAFF TGTGCCAGCAGTAGCCTAGTCACAGGGAGGGCTGAAGCTTTCTTT
TRBJ2-3 TRBV29-1 TRBD2 - CSVGLASDTQYF TGCAGCGTTGGACTAGCATCAGATACGCAGTATTTT
TRBJ2-3 TRBV5-1 - - CASSRAGSTDTQYF TGCGCCAGCAGCCGCGCCGGTAGCACAGATACGCAGTATTTT
TRBJ2-1 TRBV19 - - CASSIVYRSNEQFF TGTGCCAGTAGTATAGTCTACAGATCCAATGAGCAGTTCTTC
TRBJ2-3 TRBV11-3 - once CASSLDASSTDTQYF TGTGCCAGCAGCTTAGATGCCAGTAGCACAGATACGCAGTATTTT
TRBJ2-3 TRBV7-2 - - CASSLREHLGEVTQYF TGTGCCAGCAGCTTACGGGAACACCTTGGGGAAGTTACGCAGTATTTT
TRBJ2-7 TRBV29-1 TRBD2 - CSAGLAGGPYEQYF TGCAGCGCGGGACTAGCGGGAGGGCCCTACGAGCAGTACTTC
TRBJ1-1 TRBV30 TRBD1 - CGLSGQGLNTEAFF TGTGGTTTATCGGGACAGGGGCTGAACACTGAAGCTTTCTTT
TRBJ1-3 TRBV30 TRBD1 - CAWRTDRTGNTIYF TGTGCCTGGAGGACGGACAGGACTGGAAACACCATATATTTT
TRBJ2-4 TRBV11-3 - - CASSPGVPSIQYF TGTGCCAGCAGCCCTGGAGTTCCCAGCATTCAGTACTTC
TRBJ2-1 TRBV10-3 TRBD2 - CAISESQLATYNEQFF TGTGCCATCAGTGAGTCTCAACTAGCGACGTACAATGAGCAGTTCTTC
TRBJ2-2 TRBV14 - - CASSQVASVGGLFF TGTGCCAGCAGCCAAGTGGCCTCAGTCGGGGGGCTGTTTTTT
TRBJ2-1 TRBV9 - once CASSVGRGYNEQFF TGTGCCAGCAGCGTTGGGAGAGGGTACAATGAGCAGTTCTTC
TRBJ2-5 TRBV7-7 - - CASSLGSGGEWGETQYF TGTGCTAGCAGCTTAGGATCCGGCGGGGAGTGGGGAGAGACCCAGTACTTC
TRBJ2-2 TRBV7-9 - - CASSAVQGNTGELFF TGTGCCAGCAGCGCCGTACAGGGAAACACCGGGGAGCTGTTTTTT
TRBJ2-7 TRBV6-5 - - CASSYSIARVYEQYF TGTGCCAGCAGTTACTCGATCGCCCGGGTCTACGAGCAGTACTTC
TRBJ1-2 TRBV6-5 TRBD1 - CASSGTGVGYGYTF TGTGCCAGCAGTGGAACAGGGGTTGGATATGGCTACACCTTC
TRBJ1-1 TRBV7-9 - - CASSGLGKGSTEAFF TGTGCCAGCAGCGGTCTGGGTAAGGGGTCCACTGAAGCTTTCTTT
TRBJ2-2 TRBV5-1 - - CASSLDRPSTGELFF TGCGCCAGCAGCTTGGACAGGCCGAGCACCGGGGAGCTGTTTTTT
TRBJ2-7 TRBV29-1 - - CSVDLQGTYEQYF TGCAGCGTTGATCTACAGGGTACCTACGAGCAGTACTTC
TRBJ2-5 TRBV13 TRBD2 - CASSFFQTGTSGSLETQYF TGTGCCAGCAGCTTCTTCCAAACCGGGACTAGCGGGAGTTTGGAGACCCAGTACTTC
TRBJ2-7 TRBV6-6 - - CASSYEYEQYF TGTGCCAGCAGTTACGAGTACGAGCAGTACTTC
TRBJ1-1 TRBV10-3 TRBD1 - CAISESGQGASSSNTEAFF TGTGCCATCAGTGAGTCGGGACAGGGGGCGAGCTCGTCGAACACTGAAGCTTTCTTT
TRBJ1-5 TRBV19 - once CASSIARGSNQPQHF TGTGCCAGTAGTATCGCCAGGGGAAGCAATCAGCCCCAGCATTTT
TRBJ1-2 TRBV7-9 - - CASSPGGVSYGYTF TGTGCCAGCAGCCCGGGAGGGGTGAGCTATGGCTACACCTTC
TRBJ1-1 TRBV29-1 - - CSVEAENTEAFF TGCAGCGTTGAGGCAGAGAACACTGAAGCTTTCTTT
TRBJ1-3 TRBV4-3 - - CASSQIPGISGNTIYF TGCGCCAGCAGCCAGATTCCAGGGATCTCTGGAAACACCATATATTTT